The entry below gives a single T cell receptor (beta chain) sequence along with its context. This specimen belongs to a study of T cell responses to AZD1222 COVID-19 vaccine. In germline, CDR1 is SGHTA, CDR2 FQGTGA. CDR3 size: 13 residues. V lost 5 bases to trimming and J lost 6 bases; unmatched junction nucleotides: 4. Profiled with immunoSEQ multiplex PCR; TCRdb holds only in-frame clones, not every one. The repertoire holds about 92,000 clones, with about nine tenths as singletons. The receptor was isolated from an adult in good health. V is TRBV7-3 and J is TRBJ1-2, with 9 bases aligning to TRBD1. The material sequenced was peripheral blood, taken on day 0 of AZD1222 vaccination. The CDR3 nucleotides are TGTGCCAGCAGCGGGACAGGGAATGATGGCTACACCTTC. This translates into CASSGTGNDGYTF.